This is a list of T cell receptor beta chains from one sample in a study of T cell responses to AZD1222 COVID-19 vaccine. Using immunoSEQ multiplex PCR, the repertoire was profiled, and TCRdb retains in-frame clones only, with some absent. This sample has 95,000 to 150,000 clones; roughly nine tenths occur once, and the top ten carry 1.5% to 2%. The specimen was peripheral blood, collected on day 0 of AZD1222 vaccination. These receptors were taken from an adult in good health. CDR3s leave out the opening cysteine and the closing phenylalanine or tryptophan. The order of the fields is V gene, J gene, clone size, CDR3 protein. The size of a clone is reported for some rows only, either as once, few or many, or as a class for expanded clones.

>TRBV9|TRBJ2-1|NA
ASAGLSHNEQF
>TRBV18|TRBJ1-1|NA
ASSSDRGRNTEAF
>TRBV12-5|TRBJ1-1|NA
ASGLVRTGGTEAF
>TRBV6-5|TRBJ1-2|NA
ASRRQQGGGYT
>TRBV2|TRBJ1-2|NA
ASSEQTYGYT
>TRBV5-5|TRBJ1-2|NA
ASSETRTGVANYGYT
>TRBV19|TRBJ1-2|NA
ASSIWGEGYT
>TRBV30|TRBJ1-1|NA
AWSPGGPEAF
>TRBV3-1/TRBV3-2|TRBJ1-4|once
ASSHHQDESLF
>TRBV27|NA|NA
ASSLRGGFGNTIY
>TRBV19|TRBJ2-1|few
ASSIDAGRGEQF
>TRBV11-2|TRBJ1-1|NA
ASSLDTEAF
>TRBV28|TRBJ2-7|NA
ASKDRGFRQSYEQY
>TRBV19|TRBJ2-1|once
ASSPLGTRGGVEQF
>TRBV15|TRBJ1-5|NA
ATSFRALSNQPQH
>TRBV12-3/TRBV12-4|TRBJ1-5|NA
ASSLAHQPQH
>TRBV19|TRBJ1-5|NA
ASSESQGASQPQH
>TRBV9|TRBJ2-3|once
ASSVGGAGFTDTQY
>TRBV7-3|TRBJ2-1|NA
ASSLNVDNEQF
>TRBV10-3|TRBJ1-5|NA
AISEGDSGDNQPQH
>TRBV14|TRBJ1-2|NA
ASSQSGRAVYGYT
>TRBV2|TRBJ2-6|once
ASREPGDGANVLT
>TRBV9|TRBJ2-2|NA
ASSAGMGPAGELF
>TRBV18|TRBJ1-4|NA
ASSPPSGVNEGLF